This T cell receptor (beta chain) originates from a study of blood T cell repertoires in COVID-19. Study context: The origin of the acute and convalescent COVID-19 samples was the United States, Italy and Spain.

The germline V gene has CDR1 SGHRS and CDR2 YFSETQ. The CDR3 is 13 residues long. With 0 bases clipped from V and 6 bases from J, the junction kept 2 bases outside the gene matches. Sequencing was performed with immunoSEQ multiplex PCR; in TCRdb, only in-frame clones are kept and a portion is missing. The top ten hold under 2.5% of the sample, which has approximately 99,000 clones, 88% seen once. The J gene is TRBJ1-1, the V gene TRBV5-1, with TRBD1 identical over 7 bases. This sequence was found in a human donor in a cohort sampled during active COVID-19. The sequencing sample was made of peripheral blood. The CDR3 is CASSLDRGAEAFF. The CDR3 nucleotides are TGCGCCAGCAGCTTGGACAGGGGTGCTGAAGCTTTCTTT.